Here is one T cell receptor beta chain with its context. What antigen it recognizes has not been identified. Base quality data are lacking; no much larger clone is found one base away. Its CDR3 holds 16 amino acids, cysteine through phenylalanine. The retained sequence is limited to the CDR3, 48 bases, with the frame set at the first base. The source of the sample is a study of technical replicates of blood from a few donors (dated by TCRdb to the late 2010s). Libraries were made using the immunoSEQ multiplex PCR assay. The clones in this table, taken by TCRdb from immuneACCESS, are in-frame only. Not every clone is retained; where verified, under half of the shortfall comes from an unresolved V gene, and the cause of the rest is unknown. This sample lists 80,000 to 100,000 clones; around 95% were detected once. 0.2% to 0.25% of the sample is in the top ten clones.

Sequenced sample: T cells isolated from PBMCs. The sequence came from a human donor in good health. The sequence links TRBV21-1 to TRBJ2-7; TRBD2, as called in the table, went unchecked against the DNA. TRBV21-1 has pseudogene status. The CDR3 has the sequence CASSKSTGSSSYEQYF. The DNA sequence reads TGTGCCAGCAGCAAATCTACCGGGAGTAGCTCCTACGAGCAGTACTTC.